Included here is one T cell receptor (beta chain) sequence, with context. This record belongs to a study of T cell changes during pregnancy in multiple sclerosis. Trimming removed 0 bases from V and 5 bases from J, with 7 bases in between. Germline assignment: CDR1 LNHNV and CDR2 YYDKDF (reference sequence). This CDR3 spans 13 amino acids. Method: immunoSEQ multiplex PCR; TCRdb's copy keeps in-frame clones and lacks some. In the table there are tens of thousands of clones, about 89% of which are singletons. This sequence was found in a female donor with multiple sclerosis, enrolled in a pregnancy study. The material was peripheral blood, obtained in the second trimester of pregnancy. The rearrangement uses TRBV15 and TRBJ2-5; D uncertain. CDR3 DNA sequence: TGTGCCACCAGCAGAGATCCCAGGGAGACCCAGTACTTC. Its protein product is CATSRDPRETQYF.